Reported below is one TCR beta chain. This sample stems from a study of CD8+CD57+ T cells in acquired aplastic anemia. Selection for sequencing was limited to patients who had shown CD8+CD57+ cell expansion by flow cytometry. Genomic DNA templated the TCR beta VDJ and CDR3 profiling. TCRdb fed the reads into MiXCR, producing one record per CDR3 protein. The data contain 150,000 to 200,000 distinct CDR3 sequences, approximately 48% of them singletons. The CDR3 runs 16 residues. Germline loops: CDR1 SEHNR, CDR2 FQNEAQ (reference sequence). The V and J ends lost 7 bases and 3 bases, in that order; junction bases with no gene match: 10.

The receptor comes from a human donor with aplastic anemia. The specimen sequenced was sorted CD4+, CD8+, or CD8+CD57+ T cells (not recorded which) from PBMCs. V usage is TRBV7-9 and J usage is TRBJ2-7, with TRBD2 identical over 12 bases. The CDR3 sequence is CASTSRTSGKSYEQYF. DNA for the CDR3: TGTGCCAGCACCTCGCGGACTAGCGGGAAGAGCTACGAGCAGTACTTC.